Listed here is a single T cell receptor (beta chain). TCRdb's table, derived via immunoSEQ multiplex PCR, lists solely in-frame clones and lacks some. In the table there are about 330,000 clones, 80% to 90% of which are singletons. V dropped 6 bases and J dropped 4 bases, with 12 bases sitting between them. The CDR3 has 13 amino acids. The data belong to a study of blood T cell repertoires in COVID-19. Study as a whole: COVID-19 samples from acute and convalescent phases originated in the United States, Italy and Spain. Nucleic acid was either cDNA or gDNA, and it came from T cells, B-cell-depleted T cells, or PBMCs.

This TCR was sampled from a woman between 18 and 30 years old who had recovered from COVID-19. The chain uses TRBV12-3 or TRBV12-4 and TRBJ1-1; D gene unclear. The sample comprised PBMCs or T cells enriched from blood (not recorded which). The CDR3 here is CASSLQAGTEAFF. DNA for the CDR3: TGTGCCAGCAGCCTTCAGGCGGGCACTGAAGCTTTCTTT.